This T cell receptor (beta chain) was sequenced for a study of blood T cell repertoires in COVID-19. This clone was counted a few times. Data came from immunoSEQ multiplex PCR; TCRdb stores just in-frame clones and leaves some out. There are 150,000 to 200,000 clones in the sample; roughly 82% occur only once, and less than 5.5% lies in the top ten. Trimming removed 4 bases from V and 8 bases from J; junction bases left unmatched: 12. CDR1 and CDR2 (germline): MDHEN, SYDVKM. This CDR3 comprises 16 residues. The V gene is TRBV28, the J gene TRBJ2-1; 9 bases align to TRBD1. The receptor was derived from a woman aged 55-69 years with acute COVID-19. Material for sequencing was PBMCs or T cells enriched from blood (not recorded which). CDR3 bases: TGTGCCAGCAGTTCCATAGACAGGGGGAGCCAGGATGAGCAGTTCTTC. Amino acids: CASSSIDRGSQDEQFF. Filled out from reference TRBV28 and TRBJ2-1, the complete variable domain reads DVKVTQSSRYLVKRTGEKVFLECVQDMDHENMFWYRQDPGLGLRLIYFSYDVKMKEKGDIPEGYSVSREKKERFSLILESASTNQTSMYLCASSSIDRGSQDEQFFGPGTRLTVL.